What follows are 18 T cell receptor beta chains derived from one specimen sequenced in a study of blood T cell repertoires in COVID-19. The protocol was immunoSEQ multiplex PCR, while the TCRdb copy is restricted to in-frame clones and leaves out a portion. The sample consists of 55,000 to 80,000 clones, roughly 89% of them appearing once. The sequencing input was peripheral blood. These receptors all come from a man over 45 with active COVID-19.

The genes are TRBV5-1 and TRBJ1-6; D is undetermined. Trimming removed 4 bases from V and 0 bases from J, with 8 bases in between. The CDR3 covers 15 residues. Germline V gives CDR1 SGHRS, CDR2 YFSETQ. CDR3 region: CASSPSISYNSPLHF. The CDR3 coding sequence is TGCGCCAGCAGCCCGTCTATCTCCTATAATTCACCCCTCCACTTT.

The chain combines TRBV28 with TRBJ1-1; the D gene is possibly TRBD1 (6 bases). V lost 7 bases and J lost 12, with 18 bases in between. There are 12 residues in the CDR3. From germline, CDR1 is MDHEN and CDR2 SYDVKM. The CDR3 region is CASTQDPGAPFF. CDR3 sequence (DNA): TGTGCCAGCACCCAGGACCCAGGGGCACCTTTCTTT.

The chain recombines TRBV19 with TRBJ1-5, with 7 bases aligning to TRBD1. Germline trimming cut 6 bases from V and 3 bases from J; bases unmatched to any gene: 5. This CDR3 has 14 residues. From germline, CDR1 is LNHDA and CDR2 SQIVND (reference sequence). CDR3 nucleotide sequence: TGTGCCAGTAGAGAGACAGGGCCCAATCAGCCCCAGCATTTT. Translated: CASRETGPNQPQHF.

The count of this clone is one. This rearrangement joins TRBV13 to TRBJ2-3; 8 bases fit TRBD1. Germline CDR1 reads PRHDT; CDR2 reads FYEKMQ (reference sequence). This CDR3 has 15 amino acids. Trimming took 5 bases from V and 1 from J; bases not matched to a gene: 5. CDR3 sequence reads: CASSVRQGRTDTQYF. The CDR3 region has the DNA TGTGCCAGCAGCGTCAGACAGGGGCGCACAGATACGCAGTATTTT.

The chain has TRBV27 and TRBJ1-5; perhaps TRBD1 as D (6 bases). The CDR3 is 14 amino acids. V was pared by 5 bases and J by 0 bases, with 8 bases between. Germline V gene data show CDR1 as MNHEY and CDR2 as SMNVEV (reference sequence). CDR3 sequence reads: CASSQGNSNQPQHF. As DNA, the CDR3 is TGTGCCAGCAGTCAGGGGAATAGCAATCAGCCCCAGCATTTT.

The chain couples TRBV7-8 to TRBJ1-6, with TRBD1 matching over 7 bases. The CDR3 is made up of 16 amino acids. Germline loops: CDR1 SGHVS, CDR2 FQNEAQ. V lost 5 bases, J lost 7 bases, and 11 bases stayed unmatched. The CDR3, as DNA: TGTGCCAGCAGCGAACGACAGGGACGCGTAAATTCACCCCTCCACTTT. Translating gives CASSERQGRVNSPLHF.

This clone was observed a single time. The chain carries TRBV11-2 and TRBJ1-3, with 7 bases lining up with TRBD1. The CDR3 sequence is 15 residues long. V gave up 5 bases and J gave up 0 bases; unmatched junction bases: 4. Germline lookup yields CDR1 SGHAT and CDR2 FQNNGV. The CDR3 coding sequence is TGTGCCAGCAGCCCTGGACAGGTCTCTGGAAACACCATATATTTT. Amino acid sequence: CASSPGQVSGNTIYF.

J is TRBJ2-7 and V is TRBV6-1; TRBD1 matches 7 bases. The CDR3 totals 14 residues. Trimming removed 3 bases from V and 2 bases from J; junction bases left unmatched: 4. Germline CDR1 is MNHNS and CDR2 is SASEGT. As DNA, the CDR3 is TGTGCCAGCAGTGAGATGGGACAGACCTACGAGCAGTACTTC. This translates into CASSEMGQTYEQYF.

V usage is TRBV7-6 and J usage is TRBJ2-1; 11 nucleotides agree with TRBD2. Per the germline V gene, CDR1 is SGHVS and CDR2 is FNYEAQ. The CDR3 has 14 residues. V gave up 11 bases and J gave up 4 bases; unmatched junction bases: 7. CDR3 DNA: TGTGCCGTATCTAGCGGGGGGACTTACAATGAGCAGTTCTTC. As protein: CAVSSGGTYNEQFF.

The CDR3 DNA sequence: TGTGCCAGCAGCTCCAGGGGCGGGACAGTTTCCTACGAGCAGTACTTC. This encodes CASSSRGGTVSYEQYF. This chain links TRBV5-5 with TRBJ2-7; a weak D match, TRBD1 (7 bases). Per germline, CDR1 SGHKS and CDR2 YYEKEE (reference sequence). The CDR3 spans 16 residues. Between the trimmed V and J ends, which lost 3 bases and 1 base, there was a span of 17 bases.

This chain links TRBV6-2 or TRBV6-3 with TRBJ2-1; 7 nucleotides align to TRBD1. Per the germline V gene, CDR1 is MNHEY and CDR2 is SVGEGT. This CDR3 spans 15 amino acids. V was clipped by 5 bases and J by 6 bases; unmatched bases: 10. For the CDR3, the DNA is TGTGCCAGCAGTCCAAGGGGGCTTGGAGGCAATGAGCAGTTCTTC. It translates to CASSPRGLGGNEQFF.

CDR3 in DNA: TGTGCCAGCAGCGTTACAGGGGGCGGGTCACCCCTCCACTTT. Translation: CASSVTGGGSPLHF. V gene TRBV9 combines with J gene TRBJ1-6, with 9 bases fitting TRBD1. CDR1 and CDR2 (germline): SGDLS, YYNGEE. Trimming cost V 2 bases and J 10 bases; bases outside gene matches: 4. The CDR3 contains 14 residues.

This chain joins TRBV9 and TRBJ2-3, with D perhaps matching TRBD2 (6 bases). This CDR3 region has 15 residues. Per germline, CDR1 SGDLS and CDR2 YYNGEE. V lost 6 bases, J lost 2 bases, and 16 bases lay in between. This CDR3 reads CASNVGDLSTDTQYF. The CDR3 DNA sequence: TGTGCCAGCAATGTCGGGGACTTATCCACAGATACGCAGTATTTT.

DNA for the CDR3: TGTGCCAGCTCACCCCAGGGGGCTGGAAACACCATATATTTT. Translation gives CASSPQGAGNTIYF. This sequence joins TRBV18 and TRBJ1-3, with 7 bases that match TRBD1. CDR1 and CDR2 from the germline V gene are KGHSH and LQKENI. The junction had 1 base not matched to a gene; V was cut back by 3 bases and J by 2 bases. The CDR3 spans 14 residues.

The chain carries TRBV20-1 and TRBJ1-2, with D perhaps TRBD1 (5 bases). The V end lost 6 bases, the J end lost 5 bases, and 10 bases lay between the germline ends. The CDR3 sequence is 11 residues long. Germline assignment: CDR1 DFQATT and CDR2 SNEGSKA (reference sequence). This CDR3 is CSANQGYGYTF. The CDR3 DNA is TGCAGTGCAAATCAGGGTTATGGCTACACCTTC.

This chain's CDR3 is CASSYASGGEQFF. In DNA form, the CDR3 reads TGTGCCAGCAGTTACGCTAGCGGGGGGGAGCAGTTCTTC. The rearrangement uses TRBV6-2 or TRBV6-3 and TRBJ2-1, with 11 bases aligning to TRBD2. This CDR3 is 13 amino acids long. Losses at the gene ends were 2 bases for V and 10 bases for J; bases not matched to a gene: 1. The V gene's germline CDR1 is MNHEY and CDR2 SVGEGT.

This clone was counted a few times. CDR3 in amino acids: CASSIPTGTGGYGYTF. CDR3 sequence (DNA): TGTGCCAGTAGTATCCCAACCGGGACAGGGGGCTATGGCTACACCTTC. The V gene is TRBV19, the J gene TRBJ1-2; TRBD1 matches 11 bases. Germline loops: CDR1 LNHDA, CDR2 SQIVND (reference sequence). The CDR3 extends over 16 amino acids. V was clipped by 3 bases and J by 4 bases; unmatched bases: 7.

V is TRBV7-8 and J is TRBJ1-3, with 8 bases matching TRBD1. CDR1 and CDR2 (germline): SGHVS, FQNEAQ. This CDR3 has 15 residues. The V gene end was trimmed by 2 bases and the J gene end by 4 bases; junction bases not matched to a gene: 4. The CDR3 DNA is TGTGCCAGCAGCTTAAGGGGGGACAGGGGAAACACCATATATTTT. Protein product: CASSLRGDRGNTIYF.